This T cell receptor (beta chain) was sequenced during a study of CD8 T cells in ankylosing spondylitis. General study points: Before this, some motif variants had been reported in reactive arthritis synovial fluid and blood. The study identified a TCR beta motif of 7 or 8 highly homologous variants that appeared characteristic of ankylosing spondylitis blood.

Turning to this clonotype: The antigen is not known.

Using its own MiXCR run on the 5' RACE reads, TCRdb lists one record per CDR3 protein. This sample carries fewer than 400,000 distinct CDR3 sequences, 6.5% to 10% of them seen once, and the ten largest clones take just over 14%. Sequenced material: blood, either unsorted or a sorted T cell fraction (not recorded which). The receptor's source is a male donor with ankylosing spondylitis.

The CDR3 region is CASSLGPRGGNQPQHF. CDR3 nucleotides: TGCGCCAGCAGCTTGGGGCCCAGGGGAGGGAATCAGCCCCAGCATTTT. The chain carries TRBV5-1 and TRBJ1-5, with a tentative D call TRBD1 (6 bases). The CDR3 length is 16 residues. V shed 0 bases and J shed 4 bases, with 14 bases lying between them. CDR1 SGHRS and CDR2 YFSETQ come from the germline V gene.